The 8 T cell receptor beta chains presented below share a single source sample, sequenced in a study of cytomegalovirus exposure and HLA in healthy donors. The PCR had 60 Vbeta and 13 Jbeta primers. This table comes from immunoSEQ multiplex PCR, and its TCRdb copy is limited to in-frame clones, with some not included. The sample has under 200,000 clones; 80% are singletons. The sequenced sample was PBMCs. Receptor source: a young man in good health and CMV-seronegative.

V gene TRBV5-1 combines with J gene TRBJ2-6; the match to TRBD1 covers 7 bases. The germline CDR1 and CDR2 sequences are SGHRS and YFSETQ. The CDR3 is made up of 15 amino acids. Trimming took 2 bases from V and 2 from J; bases not matched to a gene: 1. The CDR3 sequence is CASSLGGAGANVLTF. The CDR3 bases are TGCGCCAGCAGCTTAGGGGGCGCTGGGGCCAACGTCCTGACTTTC.

The rearrangement uses TRBV18 and TRBJ2-5, with D perhaps matching TRBD2 (6 bases). This CDR3 is built from 15 residues. Germline V gives CDR1 KGHSH, CDR2 LQKENI. Between the trimmed V and J ends, which lost 0 bases and 5 bases, there was a span of 13 bases. CDR3 nucleotides: TGTGCCAGCTCACCACCGAGGGCGGGAACGGAGACCCAGTACTTC. Its protein product is CASSPPRAGTETQYF.

The genes are TRBV30 and TRBJ1-2; D might be TRBD1 (5 bases). CDR1 and CDR2 from the germline V gene are GTSNPN and SVGIG (reference sequence). V gave up 0 bases and J gave up 8 bases, with 10 bases separating them. The CDR3 runs to 12 residues. Written as DNA, the CDR3 is TGTGCCTGGAGTGTAGGGGAACGCGGCTACACCTTC. Its translation is CAWSVGERGYTF. Drawing the rest from reference TRBV30 and TRBJ1-2, the complete variable domain is SQTIHQWPATLVQPVGSPLSLECTVEGTSNPNLYWYRQAAGRGLQLLFYSVGIGQISSEVPQNLSASRPQDRQFILSSKKLLLSDSGFYLCAWSVGERGYTFGSGTRLTVV.

The chain carries TRBV27 and TRBJ1-2; D gene ambiguous. The CDR3 loop spans 13 amino acids. V was shortened by 6 bases and J by 8 bases, with 16 bases between the two germline ends. Per germline, CDR1 MNHEY and CDR2 SMNVEV (reference sequence). The CDR3: CASRTLGRYGYTF. In DNA, the CDR3 is TGTGCCAGCAGGACTCTGGGGAGGTACGGCTACACCTTC.

Only a few counts were recorded for this clone. The chain carries TRBV28 and TRBJ2-7, with D possibly being TRBD1 (6 bases). This CDR3 region has 14 residues. The germline V gene encodes CDR1 MDHEN and CDR2 SYDVKM. V gave up 7 bases and J gave up 0 bases, with 13 bases separating them. The CDR3 reads CASILGTYSYEQYF. In nucleotides, the CDR3 is TGTGCCAGCATTCTAGGGACATACTCCTACGAGCAGTACTTC.

The chain joins TRBV5-6 to TRBJ2-7, with 7 bases aligning to TRBD1. The CDR3 sequence is 11 residues long. With V trimmed by 4 bases and J by 9 bases, 4 bases remained unmatched. CDR1 is SGHDT and CDR2 is YYEEEE in the germline V gene. CDR3 amino acids: CASSTGQLQYF. The CDR3 DNA sequence: TGTGCCAGCAGCACGGGACAGCTGCAGTACTTC.

This clone showed up just once. The chain links TRBV28 to TRBJ2-7; D possibly corresponds to TRBD2 (5 bases). The length of the CDR3 is 12 residues. Germline V gives CDR1 MDHEN, CDR2 SYDVKM. V was trimmed by 5 bases and J by 9 bases, leaving 14 bases between them. Written as DNA, the CDR3 is TGTGCCAGCAGTCCCAGACCCGGAGGGCAGTACTTC. Translating it yields CASSPRPGGQYF. Based on the CDR3 plus reference TRBV28 and TRBJ2-7, the full variable domain is DVKVTQSSRYLVKRTGEKVFLECVQDMDHENMFWYRQDPGLGLRLIYFSYDVKMKEKGDIPEGYSVSREKKERFSLILESASTNQTSMYLCASSPRPGGQYFGPGTRLTVT.

The chain has TRBV18 and TRBJ1-2; possible D gene TRBD1, 6 bases. Trimming left V 0 bases short and J 3 bases short, with 8 bases between. The CDR3 runs 14 residues. CDR1 is KGHSH, CDR2 LQKENI, per germline. DNA for the CDR3: TGTGCCAGCTCACCACCTGACAGGTACTATGGCTACACCTTC. This translates into CASSPPDRYYGYTF.